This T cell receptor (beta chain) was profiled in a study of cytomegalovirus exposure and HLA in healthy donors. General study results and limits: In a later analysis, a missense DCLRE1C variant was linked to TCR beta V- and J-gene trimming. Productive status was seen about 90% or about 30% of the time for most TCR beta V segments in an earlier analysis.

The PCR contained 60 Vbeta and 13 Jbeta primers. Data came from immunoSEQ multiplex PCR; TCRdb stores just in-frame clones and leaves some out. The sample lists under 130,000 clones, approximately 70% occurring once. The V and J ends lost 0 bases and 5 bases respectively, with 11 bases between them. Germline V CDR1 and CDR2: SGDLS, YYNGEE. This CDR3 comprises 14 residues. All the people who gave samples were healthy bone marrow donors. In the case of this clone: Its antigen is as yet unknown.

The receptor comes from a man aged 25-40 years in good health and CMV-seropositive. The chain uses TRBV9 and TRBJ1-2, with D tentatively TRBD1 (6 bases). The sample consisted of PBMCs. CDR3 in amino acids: CASSVATGSYGYTF. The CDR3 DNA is TGTGCCAGCAGCGTAGCTACAGGGTCATATGGCTACACCTTC.